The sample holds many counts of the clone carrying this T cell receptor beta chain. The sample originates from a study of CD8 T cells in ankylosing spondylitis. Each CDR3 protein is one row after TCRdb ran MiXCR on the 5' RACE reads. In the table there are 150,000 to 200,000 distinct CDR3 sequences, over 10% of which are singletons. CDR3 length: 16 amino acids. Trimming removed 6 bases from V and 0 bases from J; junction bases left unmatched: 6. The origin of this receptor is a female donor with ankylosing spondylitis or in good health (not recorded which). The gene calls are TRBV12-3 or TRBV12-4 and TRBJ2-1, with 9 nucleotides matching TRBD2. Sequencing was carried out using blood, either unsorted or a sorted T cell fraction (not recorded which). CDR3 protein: CASSVRLAASYNEQFF. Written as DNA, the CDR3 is TGTGCCAGCAGCGTCCGACTAGCGGCCTCCTACAATGAGCAGTTCTTC.